These 5 T cell receptor beta chains were sequenced from one sample in a study of shared clonotypes between healthy human individuals. Assay used: immunoSEQ multiplex PCR; TCRdb lists only in-frame clones, some missing. The data show about 770,000 clones, approximately 77% seen once. Sequenced input: memory CD4+ T cells sorted from blood. Subset indicated: CD45RA-negative fraction. The receptor set was obtained from a woman aged 25 to 39 in good health.

The gene calls are TRBV4-1 and TRBJ2-1; D ambiguous. The V and J ends lost 5 bases and 3 bases respectively, with 17 bases between them. The V gene's germline CDR1 is MGHRA and CDR2 YSYEKL. This CDR3 is 16 amino acids long. The CDR3 spells CASSKTRATNYNEQFF. The CDR3 region has the DNA TGCGCCAGCAGCAAAACCCGGGCCACCAACTACAATGAGCAGTTCTTC.

This clone was seen a few times. The rearrangement links TRBV19 to TRBJ1-1; 8 bases are a match to TRBD1. The V gene end was trimmed by 6 bases and the J gene end by 4 bases; junction bases not matched to a gene: 13. The germline gives CDR1 LNHDA, CDR2 SQIVND (reference sequence). The CDR3 contains 16 residues. The CDR3 sequence is CASSRSGGDPGTEAFF. The CDR3 nucleotides read TGTGCCAGTAGCCGATCAGGGGGCGACCCCGGCACTGAAGCTTTCTTT.

The J gene is TRBJ1-2, the V gene TRBV5-1; D ambiguous. The CDR3 has 13 amino acids. The germline V gene has CDR1 SGHRS and CDR2 YFSETQ. The V gene lost 0 bases and the J gene lost 6 bases, with 9 bases spanning the gap. The CDR3 DNA reads as TGCGCCAGCAGCTTGGGTGCGACCAATGGCTACACCTTC. This translates into CASSLGATNGYTF.

This clone was picked up a small number of times. The gene calls are TRBV10-3 and TRBJ1-1; D is unresolved. Per the germline V gene, CDR1 is ENHRY and CDR2 is SYGVKD. The V and J ends lost 2 bases and 1 base respectively, with 11 bases between them. The CDR3 has 15 residues. CDR3 sequence reads: CAISEPGLANTEAFF. DNA for the CDR3: TGTGCCATCAGTGAGCCCGGACTGGCGAACACTGAAGCTTTCTTT.

J is TRBJ1-3 and V is TRBV5-1; perhaps TRBD1 as D (6 bases). V was pared by 4 bases and J by 3 bases, with 11 bases between. Per germline, CDR1 SGHRS and CDR2 YFSETQ. This CDR3 spans 14 amino acids. CDR3 coding DNA: TGCGCCAGCAGCCTACAGGACAGTGGAAACACCATATATTTT. Translated, it gives CASSLQDSGNTIYF.